This paragraph reports one T cell receptor (beta chain). This clonotype was counted only a few times. There is no known antigen for this receptor. The record has no base qualities; no much larger clone is one base away. This sample stems from a study of CD8 T cells in ankylosing spondylitis (dated 2017 in TCRdb). Some background on the complete study: T cell receptor beta repertoires were profiled in healthy donors and ankylosing spondylitis patients so that disease-linked TCR variants could be found. The whole study cohort included under 140 healthy donors and 20 to 30 ankylosing spondylitis patients. Peripheral blood was sampled, and synovial fluid was additionally collected from ankylosing spondylitis patients.

Study-level results and caveats: Some of the motif variants had been reported before in the synovial fluid and blood of reactive arthritis patients, a finding that suggests common disease-initiation mechanisms. In peripheral blood, the disease-linked clones were found at relatively low frequencies and had a CD8+ phenotype. According to the report, matched synovial fluid samples from ankylosing spondylitis patients were significantly enriched for the disease-linked clones. Blood from ankylosing spondylitis patients appeared to be characterized by a TCR beta motif made up of under 10 highly homologous amino acid variants.

V is reduced by 5 bases and J by 2 bases, leaving a spacing of 10 bases between them. CDR1 and CDR2 (MNHEY, SMNVEV) derive from the germline V gene (reference sequence). The CDR3 has 14 amino acids, counting the end cysteine and phenylalanine. The entry retains the CDR3 DNA only, 42 bases that are in frame from base 1. The sequencer listed for this sample is Illumina HiSeq 2500. Quantitative 5'-RACE with molecular barcodes was the method used to prepare the TCR beta libraries. As for the original processing: To identify disease-linked TCR variants, a new computational method was used, one built on a probabilistic model of VDJ rearrangement. TCRdb redid the processing of the public reads, applying fastp at Q25 and MiXCR, and retained in-frame beta chains. Rows with a matching CDR3 protein are joined into one entry that keeps the most common DNA and genes. The V and J calls follow TCRdb's processing rather than the paper's. A total of some 130,000 distinct CDR3 sequences appear in this sample, 15% to 20% of them only once. 30% to 35% of the sample belongs to the ten largest clones.

Sequencing was done on a sample of blood, either unsorted or a sorted T cell fraction (not recorded which). The sequence joins TRBV27 to TRBJ2-1; the D segment could be TRBD2, given 6 matching bases. This sequence originates from a male donor with ankylosing spondylitis. Read as DNA, the sequence is TGTGCCAGCAGTAATGGCGGGGCCTACAATGAGCAGTTCTTC. It codes for CASSNGGAYNEQFF.